A selection of T cell receptor beta chains follows, all from one sample in a study of T cell responses to AZD1222 COVID-19 vaccine. The table came from immunoSEQ multiplex PCR; TCRdb's copy has only in-frame clones and leaves some out. Of roughly 180,000 clones in the sample, roughly nine tenths are singletons; the top ten hold under 2.5%. The specimen was peripheral blood, collected on day 0 of AZD1222 vaccination. Every receptor here comes from an adult in good health. The CDR3 runs from the conserved cysteine through the conserved F or W. A D gene is named only where the DNA matches it firmly. Not every row has a clone size; where given, it reads once, few, many or a size class.

V gene: TRBV5-5; D gene: NA; clone size: NA; J gene: TRBJ2-7; CDR3 DNA: TGTGCCAGCAGCCCCTCGGCAGGGGGGGGCTACGAGCAGTACTTC; CDR3 protein: CASSPSAGGGYEQYF
V gene: TRBV7-9; D gene: NA; clone size: once; J gene: TRBJ2-3; CDR3 DNA: TGTGCCAGCTCAGCGGGTTCACGAGATACGCAGTATTTT; CDR3 protein: CASSAGSRDTQYF
V gene: TRBV10-3; D gene: NA; clone size: NA; J gene: TRBJ2-1; CDR3 DNA: TGTGCCATCAGTGAGTCCGGCACTGACAATGAGCAGTTCTTC; CDR3 protein: CAISESGTDNEQFF
V gene: TRBV11-2; D gene: NA; clone size: once; J gene: TRBJ1-6; CDR3 DNA: TGTGCCAGCAGCTTAGGTAGTCTATATAATTCACCCCTCCACTTT; CDR3 protein: CASSLGSLYNSPLHF
V gene: TRBV6-5; D gene: TRBD1; clone size: NA; J gene: TRBJ1-2; CDR3 DNA: TGTGCCAGCAACCTCGGACAGGGTGAAGGCTACACCTTC; CDR3 protein: CASNLGQGEGYTF
V gene: TRBV29-1; D gene: NA; clone size: NA; J gene: TRBJ1-2; CDR3 DNA: TGCAGCGTCACAGAGGAATATGGCTACACCTTC; CDR3 protein: CSVTEEYGYTF
V gene: TRBV2; D gene: NA; clone size: NA; J gene: TRBJ2-5; CDR3 DNA: TGTGCCAGCTCAAATTTGGAGACCCAGTACTTC; CDR3 protein: CASSNLETQYF
V gene: TRBV10-1; D gene: TRBD2; clone size: NA; J gene: TRBJ2-3; CDR3 DNA: TGCGCCAGCACTTCTGGACTAGCGGGAACAGATACGCAGTATTTT; CDR3 protein: CASTSGLAGTDTQYF
V gene: TRBV5-4; D gene: NA; clone size: NA; J gene: TRBJ2-5; CDR3 DNA: TGTGCCAGCAGCTCAGACGCGGGGTACCAAGAGACCCAGTACTTC; CDR3 protein: CASSSDAGYQETQYF
V gene: TRBV25-1; D gene: NA; clone size: NA; J gene: TRBJ2-7; CDR3 DNA: TGTGCCAGCAGTCCCCGGAATAGGGACGAGCAGTACTTC; CDR3 protein: CASSPRNRDEQYF
V gene: TRBV10-3; D gene: TRBD1; clone size: NA; J gene: TRBJ2-5; CDR3 DNA: TGTGCCATCAGTGAGCCCGGACAGGGTTTGGGAGAGACCCAGTACTTC; CDR3 protein: CAISEPGQGLGETQYF
V gene: TRBV28; D gene: NA; clone size: NA; J gene: TRBJ2-2; CDR3 DNA: TGTGCCAGCCGAGGGTCTCTCGCGAACACCGGGGAGCTGTTTTTT; CDR3 protein: CASRGSLANTGELFF
V gene: TRBV24-1; D gene: TRBD1; clone size: NA; J gene: TRBJ1-2; CDR3 DNA: TGTGCCACCGGGGACAGGGGGTTCTACGGCTACACCTTC; CDR3 protein: CATGDRGFYGYTF
V gene: TRBV28; D gene: NA; clone size: NA; J gene: TRBJ1-5; CDR3 DNA: TGTGCCAGCAGGGGCGCATCTAGGGCCCAAGCTGAGCATTTT; CDR3 protein: CASRGASRAQAEHF
V gene: TRBV5-1; D gene: NA; clone size: NA; J gene: TRBJ1-4; CDR3 DNA: TGCGCCAGCAGCCCTGAGCGGGGTATTGCAACTAATGAAAAACTGTTTTTT; CDR3 protein: CASSPERGIATNEKLFF
V gene: TRBV7-6; D gene: TRBD1; clone size: once; J gene: TRBJ2-1; CDR3 DNA: TGTGCCAGCAGCTTAGGTAGGACAGGGCTCGACAATGAGCAGTTCTTC; CDR3 protein: CASSLGRTGLDNEQFF
V gene: TRBV11-3; D gene: NA; clone size: NA; J gene: TRBJ2-1; CDR3 DNA: TGTGCCAGCAGCAGGGGGAGTGAAGGGAATGAGCAGTTCTTC; CDR3 protein: CASSRGSEGNEQFF
V gene: TRBV2; D gene: NA; clone size: once; J gene: TRBJ2-3; CDR3 DNA: TGTGCCAGCAGTGAAGGGTGGGGTACGCAGTATTTT; CDR3 protein: CASSEGWGTQYF
V gene: TRBV7-8; D gene: TRBD1; clone size: NA; J gene: TRBJ2-4; CDR3 DNA: TGTGCCAGCAGCTTAGTTCCCGGGACAGGGTGGGATCCCAAAAACATTCAGTACTTC; CDR3 protein: CASSLVPGTGWDPKNIQYF
V gene: TRBV30; D gene: TRBD1; clone size: NA; J gene: TRBJ1-1; CDR3 DNA: TGTGCCGGTCGACAGGGTATGAACACTGAAGCTTTCTTT; CDR3 protein: CAGRQGMNTEAFF
V gene: TRBV30; D gene: NA; clone size: NA; J gene: TRBJ1-1; CDR3 DNA: TGTGCCTGGAGTGGAGGTTCCCAAACTGAAGCTTTCTTT; CDR3 protein: CAWSGGSQTEAFF
V gene: TRBV11-2; D gene: TRBD2; clone size: NA; J gene: TRBJ2-1; CDR3 DNA: TGTGCCAGCAACATAGCGGGAGTGACCTACAATGAGCAGTTCTTC; CDR3 protein: CASNIAGVTYNEQFF
V gene: TRBV6-1; D gene: NA; clone size: few; J gene: TRBJ2-2; CDR3 DNA: TGTGCCAGCAGTGAAGGGAGAAACACCGGGGAGCTGTTTTTT; CDR3 protein: CASSEGRNTGELFF
V gene: TRBV5-1; D gene: TRBD1; clone size: NA; J gene: TRBJ2-7; CDR3 DNA: TGCGCCAGCAGCCCGGACAGGGGGTCCTACGAGCAGTACTTC; CDR3 protein: CASSPDRGSYEQYF